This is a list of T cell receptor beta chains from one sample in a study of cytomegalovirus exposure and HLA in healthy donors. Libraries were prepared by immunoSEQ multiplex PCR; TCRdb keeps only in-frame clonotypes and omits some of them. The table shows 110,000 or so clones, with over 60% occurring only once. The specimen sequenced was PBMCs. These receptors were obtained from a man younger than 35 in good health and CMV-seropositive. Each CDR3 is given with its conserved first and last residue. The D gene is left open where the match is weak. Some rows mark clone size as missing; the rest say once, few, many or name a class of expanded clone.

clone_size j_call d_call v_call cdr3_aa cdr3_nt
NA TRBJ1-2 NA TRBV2 CASKDTRGGYGYTF TGTGCCAGCAAAGACACCCGCGGGGGCTATGGCTACACCTTC
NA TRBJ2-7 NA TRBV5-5 CASSLFRGRLYEQYF TGTGCCAGCAGCTTGTTCAGGGGGAGGTTATACGAGCAGTACTTC
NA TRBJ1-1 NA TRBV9 CASSPRAWDTEAFF TGTGCCAGCAGCCCCAGGGCCTGGGACACTGAAGCTTTCTTT
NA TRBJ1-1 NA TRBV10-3 CAISESGQGRLAFF TGTGCCATCAGTGAGTCCGGGCAGGGGCGCTTGGCTTTCTTT
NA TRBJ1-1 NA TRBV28 CASSLESRRVHTEAFF TGTGCCAGCAGTTTGGAATCCCGGAGGGTACACACTGAAGCTTTCTTT
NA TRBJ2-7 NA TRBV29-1 CSVEQVTDEQYF TGCAGCGTTGAACAGGTCACCGACGAGCAGTACTTC
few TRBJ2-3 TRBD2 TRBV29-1 CSAAGGGGDTQYF TGCAGCGCCGCGGGGGGGGGCGGAGATACGCAGTATTTT
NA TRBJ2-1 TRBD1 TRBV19 CASSIGPGTGGKDEQFF TGTGCCAGTAGTATAGGACCCGGGACAGGGGGCAAGGATGAGCAGTTCTTC
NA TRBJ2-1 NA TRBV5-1 CASRLLSTGSNEQFF TGCGCCAGCCGCCTCCTCTCCACGGGGTCCAATGAGCAGTTCTTC
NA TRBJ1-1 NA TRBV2 CASILSRANTEAFF TGTGCCAGCATCCTCAGCAGGGCGAACACTGAAGCTTTCTTT
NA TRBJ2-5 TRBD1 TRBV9 CASSRGQQETQYF TGTGCCAGCAGCAGGGGACAGCAAGAGACCCAGTACTTC
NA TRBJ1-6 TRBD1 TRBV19 CASRGTGESTPLHF TGTGCCAGTAGGGGGACAGGGGAAAGCACACCCCTCCACTTT